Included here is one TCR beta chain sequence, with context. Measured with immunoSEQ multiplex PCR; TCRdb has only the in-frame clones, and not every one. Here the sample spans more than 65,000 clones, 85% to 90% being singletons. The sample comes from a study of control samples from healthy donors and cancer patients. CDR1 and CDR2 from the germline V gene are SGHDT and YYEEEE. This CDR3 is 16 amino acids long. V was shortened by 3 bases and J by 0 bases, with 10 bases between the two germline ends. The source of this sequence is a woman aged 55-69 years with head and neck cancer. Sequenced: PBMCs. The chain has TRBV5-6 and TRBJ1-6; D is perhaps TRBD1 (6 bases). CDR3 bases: TGTGCCAGCAGCTACAGGGTACCCTCCTATAATTCACCCCTCCACTTT. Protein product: CASSYRVPSYNSPLHF. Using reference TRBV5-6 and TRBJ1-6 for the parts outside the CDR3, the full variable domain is DAGVTQSPTHLIKTRGQQVTLRCSPKSGHDTVSWYQQALGQGPQFIFQYYEEEERQRGNFPDRFSGHQFPNYSSELNVNALLLGDSALYLCASSYRVPSYNSPLHFGNGTRLTVT.